This T cell receptor (beta chain) emerged from a study of shared clonotypes between healthy human individuals. Study-wide context: A donor's plate count was three for CD4 naive and three for CD4 memory; CD8 naive had two and CD8 memory one.

Notes on the study in general: Sorted-subset samples were not fully sequenced, rarefaction indicated. Exclusively blood specimens were collected; tissue repertoires likely differ. Genetic and exposure-history diversity was limited by the small donor number.

A word on this clone: Antigen unknown.

Trimming pared 10 bases from V and 8 bases from J, leaving 10 bases between. The CDR3 consists of 10 residues. The protocol was immunoSEQ multiplex PCR, while the TCRdb copy is restricted to in-frame clones and leaves out a portion. The repertoire holds nearly 2 million clones, with around 96% as singletons. Naive-designated CD8 cells lacked CD45RO, were positively enriched for CCR7, and omitted terminally differentiated effector memory CD45RA+ cells. Sequenced material: naive CD8+ T cells sorted from blood. The J gene is TRBJ2-4, the V gene TRBV5-3; no firm D call. TRBV5-3 is assigned to the ORF class and has an uncertain function. The clonotype was recovered from a man between 18 and 35 years old in good health. CDR3 sequence (DNA): TGTGCCCTCCGGGTGGACATTCAGTACTTC. As protein: CALRVDIQYF.